These 5 T cell receptor beta chains were sequenced from one sample in a study of T cell responses to AZD1222 COVID-19 vaccine. Assay: immunoSEQ multiplex PCR; the TCRdb copy retains only in-frame clones and omits some. The sample records 150,000 to 180,000 clones, more than 85% being singletons. This specimen consisted of peripheral blood, obtained after recovery from COVID-19. The receptors stem from an adult who had recovered from COVID-19.

CDR3 region: CATSDSLTSGLSYNEQFF. CDR3 bases: TGTGCCACCAGTGATTCACTGACTAGCGGCCTTTCCTACAATGAGCAGTTCTTC. V gene TRBV24-1 combines with J gene TRBJ2-1; 9 nucleotides line up with TRBD2. V trimming: 2 bases; J trimming: 1 base; junction bases outside the gene matches: 8. CDR3 length: 18 amino acids. Germline V lookup: CDR1 KGHDR, CDR2 SFDVKD.

This chain uses TRBV2 with TRBJ2-1, with D possibly being TRBD1 (6 bases). Germline CDR1 SNHLY, CDR2 FYNNEI. The CDR3 length is 13 residues. V lost 4 bases, J lost 6 bases, and 10 bases lay in between. Here the CDR3 reads CASSGAGVNEQFF. The CDR3 DNA follows: TGTGCCAGCAGTGGAGCAGGGGTCAATGAGCAGTTCTTC.

The rearrangement links TRBV2 to TRBJ1-1; 8 nucleotides align to TRBD1. This CDR3 region has 14 residues. After removal of 6 bases from V and 1 base from J, the junction contained 4 bases not matched to a gene. CDR1 and CDR2 from the germline V gene are SNHLY and FYNNEI. The CDR3: CASRRTGQNTEAFF. CDR3 bases: TGTGCCAGCAGGAGGACAGGGCAGAACACTGAAGCTTTCTTT.

This clone was seen just once. The chain uses TRBV3-1 (or the pseudogene TRBV3-2) and TRBJ1-2; D not certain. Deletions cut 5 bases from V and 4 bases from J, with 14 bases between. Germline loops: CDR1 LGHDT, CDR2 YNNKEL (reference sequence). There are 14 residues in the CDR3. This CDR3 reads CASSSAGSLYGYTF. In nucleotides, the CDR3 is TGTGCCAGCAGCTCCGCGGGGTCCCTCTATGGCTACACCTTC.

This sequence joins TRBV7-8 and TRBJ2-7, with unresolved D. Between the trimmed V and J ends, which lost 5 bases and 7 bases, there was a span of 9 bases. Germline V lookup: CDR1 SGHVS, CDR2 FQNEAQ. The CDR3 covers 11 residues. This CDR3 is CASSQLQEQYF. The CDR3 DNA reads as TGTGCCAGCAGCCAGCTCCAGGAGCAGTACTTC.